The table lists the clone carrying this T cell receptor beta chain with many counts. The antigen is not known. The CDR3 has 16 amino acids. Trimming removed 4 bases at V and 5 bases at J, with 18 bases between. Looked up from germline, CDR1 is SGDLS and CDR2 is YYNGEE. Construction of TCR beta libraries relied on iRepertoire HTBI primers and on Arm-PCR targeting CDR3 regions. TCRdb re-derived calls from the multiplex PCR reads in MiXCR, one entry per CDR3 protein. Of 300,000 to 400,000 distinct CDR3 sequences in the sample, roughly a sixth were seen once. Sample time point: newly diagnosed GD, antithyroid drugs for less than 3 months. Preparation of the TCR library used RNA extracted from PBMCs. The sample is drawn from a study of regulatory T cells in long-lasting Graves disease. Study findings and constraints: Persistent-disease Graves' patients showed less TCR diversity than new cases. Under persistent disease, TRBV28, TRBJ1-2 and TRBJ2-5 were used preferentially. New patients shared fewer public clonotypes (approximately 1,000) than persistent patients did (more than 2,500).

The data also belong to a second study, concerning T cells in Graves' hyperthyroidism and ophthalmopathy. That publication notes: During a first-round RT-PCR of the TCR CDR3, the HTBI primer set was used.

The genes are TRBV9 and TRBJ1-4, with D possibly TRBD1 on 6 matching bases. The receptor comes from a man between 35 and 55 years old with Graves disease. The starting material was peripheral blood mononuclear cells (PBMCs), obtained at new diagnosis, from a patient treated with antithyroid drugs. The CDR3 is CASSPGTPRTNEKLFF. CDR3 coding DNA: TGTGCCAGCAGCCCGGGGACACCCCGAACAAATGAAAAACTGTTTTTT. Using reference TRBV9 and TRBJ1-4 for the parts outside the CDR3, the full variable domain is DSGVTQTPKHLITATGQRVTLRCSPRSGDLSVYWYQQSLDQGLQFLIQYYNGEERAKGNILERFSAQQFPDLHSELNLSSLELGDSALYFCASSPGTPRTNEKLFFGSGTQLSVL.